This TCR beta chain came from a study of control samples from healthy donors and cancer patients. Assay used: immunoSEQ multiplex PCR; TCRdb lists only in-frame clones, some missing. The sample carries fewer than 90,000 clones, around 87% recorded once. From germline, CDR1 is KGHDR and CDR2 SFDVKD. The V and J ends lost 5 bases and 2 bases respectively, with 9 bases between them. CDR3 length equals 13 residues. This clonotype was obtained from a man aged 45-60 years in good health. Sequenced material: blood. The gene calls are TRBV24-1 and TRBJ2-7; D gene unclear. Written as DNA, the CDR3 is TGTGCCACCAGTGCCCATAATACCTACGAGCAGTACTTC. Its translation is CATSAHNTYEQYF.